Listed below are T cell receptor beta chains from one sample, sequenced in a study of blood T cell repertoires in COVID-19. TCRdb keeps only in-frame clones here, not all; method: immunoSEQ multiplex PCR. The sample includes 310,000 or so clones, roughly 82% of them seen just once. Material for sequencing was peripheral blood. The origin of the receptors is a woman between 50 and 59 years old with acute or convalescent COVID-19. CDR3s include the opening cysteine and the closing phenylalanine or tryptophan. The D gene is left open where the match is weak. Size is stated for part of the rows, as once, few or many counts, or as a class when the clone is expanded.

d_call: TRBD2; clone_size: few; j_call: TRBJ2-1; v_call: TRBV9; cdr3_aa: CASSVLAGYNEQFF; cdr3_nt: TGTGCCAGCAGCGTCCTAGCGGGATACAATGAGCAGTTCTTC
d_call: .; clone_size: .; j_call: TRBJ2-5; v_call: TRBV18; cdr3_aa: CASSPPSLAQETQYF; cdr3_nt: TGTGCCAGCTCACCACCTAGCCTAGCTCAGGAGACCCAGTACTTC
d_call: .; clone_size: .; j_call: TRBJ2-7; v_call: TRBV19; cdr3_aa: CTSSTSGSRDEQYF; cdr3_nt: TGTACCAGTAGTACGTCGGGGTCGAGGGACGAGCAGTACTTC
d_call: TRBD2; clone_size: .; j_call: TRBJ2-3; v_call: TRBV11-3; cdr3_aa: CASSSGLSDTQYF; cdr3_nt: TGTGCCAGCAGCTCGGGACTATCAGATACGCAGTATTTT
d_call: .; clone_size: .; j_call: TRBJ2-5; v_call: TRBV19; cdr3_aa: CASGIHQETQYF; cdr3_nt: TGTGCCAGCGGGATTCATCAAGAGACCCAGTACTTC
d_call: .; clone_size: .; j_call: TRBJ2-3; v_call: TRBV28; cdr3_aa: CASSLVSAKQYF; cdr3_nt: TGTGCCAGCAGTTTAGTCTCCGCTAAGCAGTATTTT
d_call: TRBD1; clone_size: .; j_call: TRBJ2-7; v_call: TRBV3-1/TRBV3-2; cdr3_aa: CASSPRQGAGTYEQYF; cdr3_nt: TGTGCCAGCAGCCCCCGACAGGGGGCCGGAACCTACGAGCAGTACTTC
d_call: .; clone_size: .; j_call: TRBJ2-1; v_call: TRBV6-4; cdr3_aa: CASSDSGRGYNEQFF; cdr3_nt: TGTGCCAGCAGTGACTCGGGTCGGGGTTACAATGAGCAGTTCTTC
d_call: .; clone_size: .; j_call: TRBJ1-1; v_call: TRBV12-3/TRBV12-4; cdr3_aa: CASSFTGFTEAFF; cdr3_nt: TGTGCCAGCAGTTTTACAGGGTTCACTGAAGCTTTCTTT
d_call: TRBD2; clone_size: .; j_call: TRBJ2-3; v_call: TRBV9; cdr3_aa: CASSSPPGTSVRGTQYF; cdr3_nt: TGTGCCAGCAGCTCCCCGCCCGGGACTAGCGTACGGGGTACGCAGTATTTT
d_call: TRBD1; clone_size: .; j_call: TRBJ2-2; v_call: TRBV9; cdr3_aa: CASSAGQANTGELFF; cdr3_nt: TGTGCCAGCAGCGCCGGACAGGCGAACACCGGGGAGCTGTTTTTT
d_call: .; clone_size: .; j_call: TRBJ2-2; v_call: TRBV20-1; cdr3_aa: CSASGRGSFGGELFF; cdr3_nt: TGCAGTGCTAGTGGGAGAGGGAGCTTCGGCGGGGAGCTGTTTTTT
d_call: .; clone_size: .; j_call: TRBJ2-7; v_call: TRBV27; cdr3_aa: CASRPGETYEQYF; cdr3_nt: TGTGCCAGCAGACCCGGGGAAACCTACGAGCAGTACTTC
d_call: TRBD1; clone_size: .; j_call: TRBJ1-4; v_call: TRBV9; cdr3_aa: CASSAEGGQYGEKLFF; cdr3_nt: TGTGCCAGCAGCGCTGAAGGGGGACAGTACGGGGAAAAACTGTTTTTT
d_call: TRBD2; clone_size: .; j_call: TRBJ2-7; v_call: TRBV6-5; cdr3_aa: CASSYQTSIFSYEQYF; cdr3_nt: TGTGCCAGCAGTTACCAGACTAGCATATTCTCCTACGAGCAGTACTTC
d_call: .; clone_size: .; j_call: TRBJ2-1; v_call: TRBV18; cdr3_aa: CASSPPGWSSYNEQFF; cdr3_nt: TGTGCCAGCTCACCCCCCGGGTGGAGCTCCTACAATGAGCAGTTCTTC
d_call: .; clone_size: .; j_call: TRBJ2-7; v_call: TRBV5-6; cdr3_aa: CASSFTSTRPYEQYF; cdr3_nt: TGTGCCAGCAGCTTCACTTCGACTAGACCCTACGAGCAGTACTTC
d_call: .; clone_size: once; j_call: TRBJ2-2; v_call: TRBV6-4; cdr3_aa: CASRTTDYTGELFF; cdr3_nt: TGTGCCAGCAGAACGACTGATTACACCGGGGAGCTGTTTTTT
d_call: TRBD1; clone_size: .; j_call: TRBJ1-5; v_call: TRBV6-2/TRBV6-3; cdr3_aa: CASSYPPYRGQPQHF; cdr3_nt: TGTGCCAGCAGTTACCCACCCTACAGGGGACAGCCCCAGCATTTT
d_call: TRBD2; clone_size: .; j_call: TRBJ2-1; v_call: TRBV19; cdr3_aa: CASSIGLADYNEQFF; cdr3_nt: TGTGCCAGTAGTATAGGACTAGCGGATTACAATGAGCAGTTCTTC
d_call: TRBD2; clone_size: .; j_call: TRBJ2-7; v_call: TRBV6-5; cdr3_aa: CASSYSPSGRRDEQYF; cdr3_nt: TGTGCCAGCAGTTACTCTCCGAGCGGGAGGCGGGATGAGCAGTACTTC
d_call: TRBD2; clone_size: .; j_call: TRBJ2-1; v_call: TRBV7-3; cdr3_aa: CASSLTTGGRYNEQFF; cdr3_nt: TGTGCCAGCAGCTTAACGACGGGAGGCCGCTACAATGAGCAGTTCTTC
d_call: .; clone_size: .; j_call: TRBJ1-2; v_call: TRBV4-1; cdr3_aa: CASSQVIGPGGYTF; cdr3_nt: TGCGCCAGCAGCCAAGTGATAGGGCCGGGGGGCTACACCTTC
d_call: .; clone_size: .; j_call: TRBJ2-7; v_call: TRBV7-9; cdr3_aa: CASSKTGPLYEQYF; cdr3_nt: TGTGCCAGCAGCAAAACGGGTCCCCTCTACGAGCAGTACTTC
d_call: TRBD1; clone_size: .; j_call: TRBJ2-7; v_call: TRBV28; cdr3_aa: CASSPGQGLRVQYF; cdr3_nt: TGTGCCAGCAGCCCGGGACAGGGTTTGCGCGTGCAGTACTTC
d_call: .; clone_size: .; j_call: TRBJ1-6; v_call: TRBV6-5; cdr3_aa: CASSQQNSPLHF; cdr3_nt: TGTGCCAGCAGCCAACAAAATTCACCCCTCCACTTT
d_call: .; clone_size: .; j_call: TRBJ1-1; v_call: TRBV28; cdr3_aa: CASSENRDKAFF; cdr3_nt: TGTGCCAGCAGCGAAAACAGGGATAAGGCTTTCTTT
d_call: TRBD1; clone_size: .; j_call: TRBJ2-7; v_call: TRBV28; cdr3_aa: CASSGSDRVYEQYF; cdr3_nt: TGTGCCAGCAGTGGTTCGGACAGGGTCTACGAGCAGTACTTC
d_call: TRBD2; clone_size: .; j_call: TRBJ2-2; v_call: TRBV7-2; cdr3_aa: CASSSRLALITGELFF; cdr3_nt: TGTGCCAGCAGCTCCAGACTAGCGCTGATCACCGGGGAGCTGTTTTTT
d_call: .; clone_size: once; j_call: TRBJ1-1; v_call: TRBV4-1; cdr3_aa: CASSHGTNMNTEAFF; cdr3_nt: TGCGCCAGCAGCCACGGGACAAACATGAACACTGAAGCTTTCTTT
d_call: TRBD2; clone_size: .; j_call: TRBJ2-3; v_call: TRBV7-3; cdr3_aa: CASSPPSGGPDTQYF; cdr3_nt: TGTGCCAGCAGCCCACCTAGCGGGGGGCCGGATACGCAGTATTTT
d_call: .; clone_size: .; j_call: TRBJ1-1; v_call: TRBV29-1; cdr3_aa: CSEETTGTEAFF; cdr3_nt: TGCAGCGAGGAAACGACGGGGACTGAAGCTTTCTTT
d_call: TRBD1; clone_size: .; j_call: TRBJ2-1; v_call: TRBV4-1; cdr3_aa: CASSQEPKTGVEQFF; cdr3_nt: TGCGCCAGCAGCCAGGAGCCTAAGACAGGGGTTGAGCAGTTCTTC
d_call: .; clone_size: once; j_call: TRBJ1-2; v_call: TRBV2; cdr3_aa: CASKPGKANYGYTF; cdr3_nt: TGTGCCAGCAAGCCAGGCAAAGCTAACTATGGCTACACCTTC
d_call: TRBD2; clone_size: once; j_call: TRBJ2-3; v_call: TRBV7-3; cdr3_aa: CASSESAGVIDTQYF; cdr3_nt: TGTGCCAGCAGCGAAAGCGCGGGAGTAATAGATACGCAGTATTTT
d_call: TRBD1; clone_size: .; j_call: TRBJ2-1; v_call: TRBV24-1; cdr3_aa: CATSDTTGWDEQFF; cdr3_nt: TGTGCCACCAGTGACACGACAGGGTGGGATGAGCAGTTCTTC
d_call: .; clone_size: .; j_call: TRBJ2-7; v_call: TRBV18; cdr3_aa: CASSLVGGYEQYF; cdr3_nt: TGTGCCAGCTCACTAGTCGGGGGCTACGAGCAGTACTTC
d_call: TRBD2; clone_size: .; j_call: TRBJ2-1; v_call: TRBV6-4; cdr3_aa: CASSGEREAAYNEQFF; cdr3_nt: TGTGCCAGCAGTGGGGAGCGGGAGGCAGCCTACAATGAGCAGTTCTTC
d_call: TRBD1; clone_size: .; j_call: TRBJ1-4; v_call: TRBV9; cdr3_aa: CASSGERGPDEKLFF; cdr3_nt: TGTGCCAGCAGCGGGGAAAGGGGGCCTGATGAAAAACTGTTTTTT
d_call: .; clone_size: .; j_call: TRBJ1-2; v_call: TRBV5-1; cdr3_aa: CASTPGAEDYGYTF; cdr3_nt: TGCGCCAGCACCCCAGGGGCAGAGGACTATGGCTACACCTTC
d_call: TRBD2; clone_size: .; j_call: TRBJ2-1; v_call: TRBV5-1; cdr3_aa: CASSFLAGGSYNEQFF; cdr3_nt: TGCGCCAGCAGCTTTCTAGCGGGAGGATCCTACAATGAGCAGTTCTTC
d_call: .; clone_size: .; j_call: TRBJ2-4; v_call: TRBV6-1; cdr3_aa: CASSEGRLGGTGAKNIQYF; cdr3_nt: TGTGCCAGCAGTGAAGGACGCCTCGGGGGTACTGGGGCCAAAAACATTCAGTACTTC
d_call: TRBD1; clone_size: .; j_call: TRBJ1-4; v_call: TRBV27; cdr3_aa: CASSRRQGAYEKLFF; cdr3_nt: TGTGCCAGCAGTCGACGACAGGGGGCTTATGAAAAACTGTTTTTT
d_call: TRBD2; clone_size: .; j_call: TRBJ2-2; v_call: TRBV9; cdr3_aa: CASSVHSSGSGTGELFF; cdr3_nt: TGTGCCAGCAGCGTTCACTCTAGCGGGAGTGGTACCGGGGAGCTGTTTTTT
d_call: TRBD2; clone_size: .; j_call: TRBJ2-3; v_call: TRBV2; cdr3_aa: CASIDRGFGTSGVTDTQYF; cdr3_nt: TGTGCCAGCATTGACAGGGGATTCGGGACTAGCGGAGTCACAGATACGCAGTATTTT
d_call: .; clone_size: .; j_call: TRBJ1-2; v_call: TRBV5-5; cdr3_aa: CASSLYRYGYTF; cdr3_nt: TGTGCCAGCAGCTTGTATCGGTATGGCTACACCTTC
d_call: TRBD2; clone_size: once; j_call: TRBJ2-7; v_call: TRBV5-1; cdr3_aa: CASSLAWGTSGRDEQYF; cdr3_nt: TGCGCCAGCAGCTTGGCCTGGGGGACTAGCGGGAGAGACGAGCAGTACTTC
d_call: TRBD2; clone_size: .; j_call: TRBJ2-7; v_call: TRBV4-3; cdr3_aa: CASSQATSGSYEQYF; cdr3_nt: TGCGCCAGCAGCCAGGCCACTAGCGGGAGTTACGAGCAGTACTTC
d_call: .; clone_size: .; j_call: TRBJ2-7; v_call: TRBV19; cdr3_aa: CASTSGLASYEQYF; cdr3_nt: TGTGCCAGTACCTCGGGACTCGCATCCTACGAGCAGTACTTC
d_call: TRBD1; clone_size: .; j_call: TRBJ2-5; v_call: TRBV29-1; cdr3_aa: CSVGGQGQETQYF; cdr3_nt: TGCAGCGTGGGGGGACAGGGGCAAGAGACCCAGTACTTC
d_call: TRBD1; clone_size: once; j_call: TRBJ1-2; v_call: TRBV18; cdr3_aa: CASSLMTGEKNYGYTF; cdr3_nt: TGTGCCAGCTCGCTAATGACAGGGGAGAAGAACTATGGCTACACCTTC
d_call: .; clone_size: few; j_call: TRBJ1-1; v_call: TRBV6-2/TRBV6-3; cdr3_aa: CASSYRVDSGAFF; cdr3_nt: TGTGCCAGCAGTTACCGGGTCGACTCGGGGGCTTTCTTT
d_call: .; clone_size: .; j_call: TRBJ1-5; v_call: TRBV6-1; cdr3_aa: CASSEAFSDQPQHF; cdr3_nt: TGTGCCAGCAGTGAAGCGTTTTCCGATCAGCCCCAGCATTTT
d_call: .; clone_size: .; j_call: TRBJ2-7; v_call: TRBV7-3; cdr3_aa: CASSLRGYGDEQYF; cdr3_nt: TGTGCCAGCAGCTTACGGGGGTACGGCGACGAGCAGTACTTC
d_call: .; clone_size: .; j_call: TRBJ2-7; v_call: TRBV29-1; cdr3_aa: CSVTWTVSYEQYF; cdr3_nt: TGCAGCGTTACCTGGACAGTTTCCTACGAGCAGTACTTC
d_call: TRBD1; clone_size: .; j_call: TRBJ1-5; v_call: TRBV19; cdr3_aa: CASSIGQEDYSNQPQHF; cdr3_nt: TGTGCCAGTAGTATCGGACAGGAGGATTATAGCAATCAGCCCCAGCATTTT
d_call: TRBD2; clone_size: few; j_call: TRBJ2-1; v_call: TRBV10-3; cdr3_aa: CATGGNSYNEQFF; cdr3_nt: TGTGCCACCGGGGGGAACTCCTACAATGAGCAGTTCTTC
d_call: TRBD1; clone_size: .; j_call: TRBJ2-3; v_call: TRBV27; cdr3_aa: CASSSLMTGGTDTQYF; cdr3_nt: TGTGCCAGCAGTTCCCTGATGACAGGGGGGACAGATACGCAGTATTTT
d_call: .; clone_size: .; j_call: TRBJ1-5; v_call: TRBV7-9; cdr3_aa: CASSLIGQKNQPQHF; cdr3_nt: TGTGCCAGCAGCTTAATCGGACAGAAAAATCAGCCCCAGCATTTT